This record covers a single TCR beta chain. Its antigen is unknown. The CDR3 length is 12 residues. Trimming shortened V by 6 bases and J by 14 bases, and 17 bases separated the two germline ends. Germline CDR1 and CDR2: DFQATT and SNEGSKA (reference sequence). The data belong to a study of liver allograft versus peripheral blood T cells. In the study overall: Transplanted livers held T cell receptor repertoires, and these were compared with repertoires in recipients' peripheral blood.

Regarding the study as a whole: The authors reported that T cell receptor repertoires inside liver allografts differed from those in peripheral blood.

MiXCR, applied by TCRdb to the reads, yields one record per CDR3 protein. This sample has about 14,000 distinct CDR3 sequences; about 20% occur once, and the top ten carry under 6.5%. This TCR was recovered from a human patient who had a liver transplant. The graft donor may have given rise to some T cells. V and J are TRBV20-1 and TRBJ1-6; the D gene is possibly TRBD1 (5 bases). CDR3 in amino acids: CSAPGPSLALHF. The CDR3 nucleotides read TGCAGTGCCCCGGGGCCCTCCCTGGCCCTCCACTTT.